The 13 T cell receptor beta chains below all came from one sample that was sequenced in a study of vaccination and CD4 T cells after COVID-19. Cultured CD4+ T cells had their DNA profiled by the Oncomine TCR Beta short-read assay. TCRdb itself ran the PCR reads through MiXCR, one entry per CDR3 protein. The sample includes 20,000 to 25,000 distinct CDR3 sequences, over 25% of them seen just once. Treatment indicated: 10-day PBMC culture with coronavirus spike peptide pools or control peptides (ViraFEST assay). Antigens of these TCRs are unknown. Input material: cultured CD4+ T cells from blood. These TCRs come from a human donor with COVID-19.

V usage is TRBV15 and J usage is TRBJ2-1; 7 positions match TRBD2. After removal of 1 base from V and 10 bases from J, the junction contained 1 base not matched to a gene. The germline gives CDR1 LNHNV, CDR2 YYDKDF (reference sequence). The CDR3 is 12 residues long. As DNA, the CDR3 is TGTGCCACCAGCAGAGCGGGACTAGAGCAGTTCTTC. Translation: CATSRAGLEQFF.

The V and J genes are TRBV20-1 and TRBJ2-2; a weak D match, TRBD2 (5 bases). Germline assignment: CDR1 DFQATT and CDR2 SNEGSKA (reference sequence). The germline V and J ends were trimmed by 0 bases and 8 bases, with 13 bases remaining between them. The CDR3 is 14 amino acids. CDR3 nucleotides: TGCAGTGCTAGAGATTCGGGGAATCCGGGGGAGCTGTTTTTT. Residues: CSARDSGNPGELFF.

CDR3 protein: CASSLVGGGDTDTQYF. The CDR3 coding sequence is TGCGCCAGCAGCTTGGTGGGCGGGGGAGACACAGATACGCAGTATTTT. The J gene is TRBJ2-3, the V gene TRBV5-1; TRBD2 matches 7 bases. Germline-derived CDR1 and CDR2 are SGHRS and YFSETQ. The CDR3 runs 16 residues. Losses at the gene ends were 0 bases for V and 2 bases for J; bases not matched to a gene: 6.

V gene TRBV28 combines with J gene TRBJ1-5; D remains unclear. The germline V gene has CDR1 MDHEN and CDR2 SYDVKM. The CDR3 covers 14 residues. The V and J ends lost 6 bases and 1 base respectively, with 10 bases between them. CDR3 in DNA: TGTGCCAGCAGACTCCAGGAAAGCAATCAGCCCCAGCATTTT. Residues: CASRLQESNQPQHF.

The rearrangement joins TRBV28 to TRBJ2-1, with 11 bases that match TRBD2. The ends lost 5 bases at V and 9 bases at J; junction bases unmatched: 6. This CDR3 has 14 amino acids. In germline, CDR1 is MDHEN, CDR2 SYDVKM. This chain's CDR3 is CASSISGGAIEQFF. The CDR3 nucleotides are TGTGCCAGCAGTATTAGCGGGGGGGCCATTGAGCAGTTCTTC.

The V and J genes are TRBV7-9 and TRBJ2-7; the D call may be TRBD1 or TRBD2 (5 bases each). The V gene's germline CDR1 is SEHNR and CDR2 FQNEAQ (reference sequence). V was pared by 5 bases and J by 7 bases, with 18 bases between. The CDR3 totals 14 residues. The CDR3 here is CASSRRDPLTEQYF. CDR3 nucleotide sequence: TGTGCCAGCAGCCGACGGGACCCCTTAACGGAGCAGTACTTC.

The chain joins TRBV11-2 to TRBJ2-5, with TRBD1 as a possible D gene (6 bases). CDR1 SGHAT and CDR2 FQNNGV come from the germline V gene. V was clipped by 5 bases and J by 3 bases, with 7 bases between them. CDR3 length equals 12 residues. CDR3 sequence: CASSRDKETQYF. In DNA, the CDR3 is TGTGCCAGCAGCCGGGACAAAGAGACCCAGTACTTC.

A few counts support this clonotype. The V gene is TRBV29-1, the J gene TRBJ1-5, with TRBD1 as a possible D gene (6 bases). CDR1 and CDR2 (germline): SQVTM, ANQGSEA. V lost 4 bases, J lost 4 bases, and 11 bases lay in between. CDR3 length equals 13 residues. CDR3 loop: CSVARDKNQPQHF. CDR3 DNA sequence: TGCAGCGTTGCCCGGGACAAAAATCAGCCCCAGCATTTT.

This clonotype was seen only a few times. The chain joins TRBV14 to TRBJ2-5; 10 bases line up with TRBD2. V trimming: 11 bases; J trimming: 3 bases; junction bases outside the gene matches: 9. CDR1 SGHDN and CDR2 FVKESK come from the germline V gene. The CDR3 is 14 residues long. This chain's CDR3 is CAPQSLAGEETQYF. The CDR3 DNA sequence: TGTGCCCCCCAATCCCTAGCGGGAGAAGAGACCCAGTACTTC. Looking up the rest from reference TRBV14 and TRBJ2-5 gives the full variable domain: EAGVTQFPSHSVIEKGQTVTLRCDPISGHDNLYWYRRVMGKEIKFLLHFVKESKQDESGMPNNRFLAERTGGTYSTLKVQPAELEDSGVYFCAPQSLAGEETQYFGPGTRLLVL.

This clonotype has only a few counts. This sequence joins TRBV24-1 and TRBJ2-7, with 8 bases aligning to TRBD1. The CDR3 loop spans 15 amino acids. The V gene's germline CDR1 is KGHDR and CDR2 SFDVKD. J lost 1 base, V lost 10 bases, and 11 bases had no gene match. In nucleotides, the CDR3 is TGTGCCACAACCGCCCGGAGACAGGGGTCCTACGAGCAGTACTTC. It is translated as CATTARRQGSYEQYF.

This chain joins TRBV6-1 and TRBJ1-6; possibly TRBD1 for D (6 bases). Germline V gene sequence: CDR1 MNHNS, CDR2 SASEGT. Deletions cut 6 bases from V and 6 bases from J, with 15 bases between. This CDR3 spans 15 amino acids. CDR3 amino acids: CASRGRQVINSPLHF. The CDR3 DNA follows: TGTGCCAGCAGGGGGAGACAGGTTATTAATTCACCCCTCCACTTT.

The chain carries TRBV28 and TRBJ1-5; D gene ambiguous. V was shortened by 4 bases and J by 5 bases, with 3 bases between the two germline ends. Germline loops: CDR1 MDHEN, CDR2 SYDVKM. The CDR3 is made up of 11 amino acids. This CDR3 is CASSSYQPQHF. The CDR3 region has the DNA TGTGCCAGCAGTTCGTATCAGCCCCAGCATTTT.

The J gene is TRBJ2-7, the V gene TRBV5-8; D is possibly TRBD1 or TRBD2 (5 bases each). The ends were cut back, 3 bases at V and 2 bases at J, with 12 bases in the middle. Germline V gives CDR1 SGHTS, CDR2 YDEGEE. The length of the CDR3 is 14 residues. Written as DNA, the CDR3 is TGTGCCAGCAGCTCCCTCGGGGCCGCCTACGAGCAGTACTTC. As protein: CASSSLGAAYEQYF.